Shown below are 16 T cell receptor beta chains from a single sample sequenced in a study of cytomegalovirus exposure and HLA in healthy donors (dated 2017 in TCRdb). To prepare the library, the immunoSEQ multiplex PCR assay was applied. For the multiplex PCR, a mixture combining 60 forward primers for TCR Vbeta segments and 13 reverse primers for TCR Jbeta segments was used. The immuneACCESS repertoire file appears here via TCRdb, limited to in-frame rearrangements. These files lack a portion of the clones; in checked studies, under half of the deficit traces to unresolved V genes, and the cause of the others is not known. Present in this sample are 130,000 to 150,000 clones, roughly 79% of which were seen just once. The ten largest clones capture around 1% of the sample. Sequenced: PBMCs. These receptors were obtained from a man in his late teens or twenties in good health and CMV-seronegative.

The V gene is TRBV7-2, the J gene TRBJ2-7, with 10 bases that match TRBD1. V gave up 1 base and J gave up 4 bases; unmatched junction bases: 1. The CDR3 is made up of 14 amino acids. The germline V gene encodes CDR1 SGHTA and CDR2 FQGNSA. CDR3 residues: CASSLGGQGYEQYF. CDR3 sequence (DNA): TGTGCCAGCAGCTTAGGGGGACAGGGGTACGAGCAGTACTTC.

The J gene is TRBJ1-5, the V gene TRBV6-5; 8 bases align to TRBD1. This CDR3 is built from 15 residues. With V trimmed by 0 bases and J by 3 bases, 1 base remained unmatched. Germline loops: CDR1 MNHEY, CDR2 SVGAGI. The CDR3 coding sequence is TGTGCCAGCAGTTACTCGGACAGGGCCAATCAGCCCCAGCATTTT. Protein product: CASSYSDRANQPQHF.

This clone was seen more than once but under ten times. Here the CDR3 reads CASSPYNSPLHF. The CDR3 DNA is TGTGCCAGCAGCCCATATAATTCACCCCTCCACTTT. The J gene is TRBJ1-6, the V gene TRBV7-6; no clear D gene. Trimming removed 5 bases at V and 4 bases at J, with 3 bases between. CDR1 and CDR2 from the germline V gene are SGHVS and FNYEAQ. The CDR3 is made up of 12 amino acids.

This rearrangement joins TRBV5-4 to TRBJ1-1; D is perhaps TRBD1 (5 bases). Per the germline V gene, CDR1 is SGHNT and CDR2 is YYREEE (reference sequence). The CDR3 extends over 14 amino acids. V was trimmed by 3 bases and J by 4 bases, leaving 13 bases between them. CDR3 nucleotide sequence: TGTGCCAGCAGCTCCCAGGGTATGGGCACTGAAGCTTTCTTT. Its protein product is CASSSQGMGTEAFF.

The CDR3 loop reads CASSHAPSGHSQPQHF. The CDR3 bases are TGCGCCAGCAGCCATGCCCCCTCGGGACACAGTCAGCCCCAGCATTTT. The rearrangement links TRBV4-1 to TRBJ1-5, with D possibly TRBD1 on 6 matching bases. Germline values: CDR1 MGHRA, CDR2 YSYEKL. V dropped 3 bases and J dropped 6 bases, with 18 bases sitting between them. The CDR3 sequence is 16 residues long.

The chain joins TRBV5-1 to TRBJ1-1; D is unresolved. Germline V gene data show CDR1 as SGHRS and CDR2 as YFSETQ. Trimming left V 2 bases short and J 2 bases short, with 10 bases between. The CDR3 loop spans 14 amino acids. CDR3 in amino acids: CASSLDPLNTEAFF. CDR3 coding DNA: TGCGCCAGCAGCTTAGATCCACTCAACACTGAAGCTTTCTTT.

The chain uses TRBV27 and TRBJ2-2; TRBD1 matches 9 bases. The ends lost 4 bases at V and 6 bases at J; junction bases unmatched: 6. Germline CDR1 MNHEY, CDR2 SMNVEV (reference sequence). This CDR3 contains 15 residues. CDR3 DNA: TGTGCCAGCAGTTCCGGGACAGGGTATTCCGGGGAGCTGTTTTTT. Protein product: CASSSGTGYSGELFF.

The rearrangement links TRBV7-2 to TRBJ2-1; 11 positions agree with TRBD2. Germline CDR1 reads SGHTA; CDR2 reads FQGNSA. Trimming cost V 2 bases and J 4 bases; bases outside gene matches: 7. This CDR3 has 17 amino acids. CDR3 coding DNA: TGTGCCAGCAGCTTAACTTTTCTAGCGGGGGGATACAATGAGCAGTTCTTC. Translation: CASSLTFLAGGYNEQFF. Together with reference TRBV7-2 and TRBJ2-1, the CDR3 gives the full variable domain: GAGVSQSPSNKVTEKGKDVELRCDPISGHTALYWYRQSLGQGLEFLIYFQGNSAPDKSGLPSDRFSAERTGGSVSTLTIQRTQQEDSAVYLCASSLTFLAGGYNEQFFGPGTRLTVL.

This chain connects TRBV6-5 to TRBJ1-2; D uncertain. The CDR3 is 16 residues long. From germline, CDR1 is MNHEY and CDR2 SVGAGI. Trimming pared 0 bases from V and 3 bases from J, leaving 14 bases between. The CDR3 here is CASSYSIGFDHYGYTF. As DNA, the CDR3 is TGTGCCAGCAGTTACTCGATCGGGTTTGATCACTATGGCTACACCTTC.

J is TRBJ2-2 and V is TRBV5-1, with D perhaps TRBD1 (6 bases). Germline-derived CDR1 and CDR2 are SGHRS and YFSETQ. V lost 3 bases, J lost 6 bases, and 18 bases lay in between. The length of the CDR3 is 16 residues. The CDR3 DNA is TGCGCCAGCAGCTACCTGACGACAGGCGTGGCCGGGGAGCTGTTTTTT. Translating it yields CASSYLTTGVAGELFF.

This clone has only one observation. CDR3 in DNA: TGTGCCAGCAGCAAAGTTCGGGGGAATTCACCCCTCCACTTT. Protein product: CASSKVRGNSPLHF. This rearrangement joins TRBV21-1 to TRBJ1-6. TRBV21-1 is a known pseudogene. The CDR3 extends over 14 amino acids.

This clone was observed a few times. This chain connects TRBV4-1 to TRBJ2-1; TRBD2 matches 13 bases. Germline V gene sequence: CDR1 MGHRA, CDR2 YSYEKL. Trimming cost V 0 bases and J 0 bases; bases outside gene matches: 8. CDR3 length: 20 residues. The DNA of the CDR3 is TGCGCCAGCAGCCAAGATTGGATAGGACTAGCGGGGGACTCCTACAATGAGCAGTTCTTC. Protein: CASSQDWIGLAGDSYNEQFF.

This clone was counted a single time. The chain couples TRBV5-6 to TRBJ1-2, with D perhaps matching TRBD1 (5 bases). This CDR3 is 16 amino acids long. Germline V gene lookup returns CDR1 SGHDT and CDR2 YYEEEE. V was shortened by 2 bases and J by 4 bases, with 18 bases between the two germline ends. The CDR3 coding sequence is TGTGCCAGCAGCTTTTATGACAGATTGTTGGTCTATGGCTACACCTTC. Amino acids: CASSFYDRLLVYGYTF.

In regard to this clone: Its ends do not fully match the called genes, so a read error is possible. The chain links TRBV7-9 to TRBJ1-1; no reliable D call. Germline values: CDR1 SEHNR, CDR2 FQNEAQ (reference sequence). The CDR3 has 13 amino acids. The CDR3, as DNA: TGTTCCAGCAGCCCAGGATCTAACACTGAAGCTTTCTTT. This codes for CSSSPGSNTEAFF.

The chain recombines TRBV6-4 with TRBJ2-2; 8 bases match TRBD1. This CDR3 contains 16 residues. Unmatched junction bases numbered 6, after V lost 5 bases and J lost 1 base. Germline V gene lookup returns CDR1 MRHNA and CDR2 SNTAGT. CDR3 residues: CASSKEQGGNTGELFF. In DNA form, the CDR3 reads TGTGCCAGCAGTAAGGAACAGGGGGGGAACACCGGGGAGCTGTTTTTT.

The chain uses TRBV4-3 and TRBJ2-2; tentative D call: TRBD1 (6 bases). The CDR3 is 17 amino acids. Trimming shortened V by 3 bases and J by 6 bases, and 20 bases separated the two germline ends. Germline V gives CDR1 LGHNA, CDR2 YSLEER. CDR3 nucleotides: TGCGCCAGCAGCCATAGGGGTTGGGGGCTATACCCCGGGGAGCTGTTTTTT. Its translation: CASSHRGWGLYPGELFF.